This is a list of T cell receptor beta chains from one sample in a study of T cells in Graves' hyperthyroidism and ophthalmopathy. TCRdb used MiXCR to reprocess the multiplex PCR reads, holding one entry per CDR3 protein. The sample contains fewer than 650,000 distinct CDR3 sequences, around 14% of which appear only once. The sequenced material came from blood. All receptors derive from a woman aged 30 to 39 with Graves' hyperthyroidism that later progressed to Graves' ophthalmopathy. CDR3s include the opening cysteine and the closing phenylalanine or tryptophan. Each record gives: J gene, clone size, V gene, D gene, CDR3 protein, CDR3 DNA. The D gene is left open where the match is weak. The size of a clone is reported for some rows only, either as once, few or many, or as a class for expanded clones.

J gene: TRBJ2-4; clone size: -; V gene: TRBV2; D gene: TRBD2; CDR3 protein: CASRGGRDGNIQYF; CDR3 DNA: TGTGCCAGCAGGGGAGGGAGGGATGGAAACATTCAGTACTTC
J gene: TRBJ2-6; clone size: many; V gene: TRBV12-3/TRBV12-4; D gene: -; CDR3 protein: CASRGTGTYSGANVLTF; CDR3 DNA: TGTGCCAGCAGAGGCACCGGGACTTACTCTGGGGCCAACGTCCTGACTTTC
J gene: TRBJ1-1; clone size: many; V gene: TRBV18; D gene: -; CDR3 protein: CASSPRPGVLDTEAFF; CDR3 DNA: TGTGCCAGCTCACCGCGGCCCGGGGTTTTGGACACTGAAGCTTTCTTT
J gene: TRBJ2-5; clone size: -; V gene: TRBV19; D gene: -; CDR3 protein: CASTVDYSLGETQYF; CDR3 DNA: TGTGCCAGTACTGTGGACTACTCACTTGGAGAGACCCAGTACTTC
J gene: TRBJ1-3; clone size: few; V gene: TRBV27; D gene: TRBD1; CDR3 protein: CASRDRAGNTIYF; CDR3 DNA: TGTGCCAGCAGGGACAGGGCGGGGAACACCATATATTTT
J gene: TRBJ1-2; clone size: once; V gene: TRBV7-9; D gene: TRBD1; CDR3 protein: CASRLGTEDGYTF; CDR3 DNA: TGTGCCAGCAGACTTGGGACAGAAGATGGCTACACCTTC
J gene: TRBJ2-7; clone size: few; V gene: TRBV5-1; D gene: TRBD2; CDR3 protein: CASTSLSGTSGRINEQYF; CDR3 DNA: TGCGCCAGCACCTCACTATCCGGGACTAGCGGGAGGATAAACGAGCAGTACTTC
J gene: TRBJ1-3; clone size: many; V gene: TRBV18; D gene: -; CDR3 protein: CASHVDTIYF; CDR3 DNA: TGTGCCAGCCACGTAGACACCATATATTTT
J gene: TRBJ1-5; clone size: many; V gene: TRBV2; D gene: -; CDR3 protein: CASGQDSNQPQHF; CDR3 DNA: TGTGCCAGCGGCCAGGATAGCAATCAGCCCCAGCATTTT
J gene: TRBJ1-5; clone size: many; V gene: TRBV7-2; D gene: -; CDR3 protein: CASSLASWGGNQPQHF; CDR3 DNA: TGTGCCAGCAGCTTAGCGTCGTGGGGCGGCAATCAGCCCCAGCATTTT
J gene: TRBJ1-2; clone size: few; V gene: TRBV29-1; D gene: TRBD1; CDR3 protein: CSAAPGTGQIYNYGYTF; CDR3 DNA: TGCAGCGCTGCTCCCGGGACAGGGCAGATTTATAACTATGGCTACACCTTC
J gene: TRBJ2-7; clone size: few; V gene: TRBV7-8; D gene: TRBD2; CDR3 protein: CASSPLAGELHEQYF; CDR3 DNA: TGTGCCAGCAGCCCCCTAGCGGGAGAACTACACGAGCAGTACTTC
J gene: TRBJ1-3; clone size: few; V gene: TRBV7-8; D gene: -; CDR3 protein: CASSIRQPTSQPGNTIYF; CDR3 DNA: TGTGCCAGCAGCATAAGACAGCCCACCTCCCAACCTGGAAACACCATATATTTT
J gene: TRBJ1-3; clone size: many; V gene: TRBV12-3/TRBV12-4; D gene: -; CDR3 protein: CASSFGQGNTIYF; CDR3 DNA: TGTGCCAGCAGTTTTGGGCAGGGAAACACCATATATTTT
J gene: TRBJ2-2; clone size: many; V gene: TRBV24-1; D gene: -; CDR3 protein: CATSSNSVTGELFF; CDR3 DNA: TGTGCCACCAGTTCGAACAGCGTCACCGGGGAGCTGTTTTTT
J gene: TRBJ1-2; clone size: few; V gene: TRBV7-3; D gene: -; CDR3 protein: CASSSVRASGYTF; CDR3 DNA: TGTGCCAGCAGCTCAGTCAGGGCGTCGGGCTACACCTTC
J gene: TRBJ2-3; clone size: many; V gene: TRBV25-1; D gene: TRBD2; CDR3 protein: CASSDGNSGSTDTQYF; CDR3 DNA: TGTGCCAGCAGTGATGGGAATAGCGGGAGTACAGATACGCAGTATTTT
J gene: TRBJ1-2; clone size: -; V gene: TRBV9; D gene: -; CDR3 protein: CASSVGEGGRGYTF; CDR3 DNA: TGTGCCAGCAGCGTAGGGGAAGGGGGTAGGGGCTACACCTTC
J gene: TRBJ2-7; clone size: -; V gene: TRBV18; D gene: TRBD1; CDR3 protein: CASSGLTGGYEQYF; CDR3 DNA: TGTGCCAGCTCAGGATTGACAGGGGGCTACGAGCAGTACTTC
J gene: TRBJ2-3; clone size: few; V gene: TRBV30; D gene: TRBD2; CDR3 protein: CAWSVSGTHLTDTQYF; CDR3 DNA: TGTGCCTGGAGTGTAAGCGGGACTCATCTCACAGATACGCAGTATTTT
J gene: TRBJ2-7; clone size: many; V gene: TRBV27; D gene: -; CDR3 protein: CASSGLQVAGYEQYF; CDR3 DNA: TGTGCCAGCAGCGGGTTGCAAGTTGCTGGGTACGAGCAGTACTTC
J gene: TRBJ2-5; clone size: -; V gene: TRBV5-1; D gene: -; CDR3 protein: CASSLVGTPRGETQYF; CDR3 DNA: TGCGCCAGCAGCTTGGTGGGGACCCCGCGGGGAGAGACCCAGTACTTC
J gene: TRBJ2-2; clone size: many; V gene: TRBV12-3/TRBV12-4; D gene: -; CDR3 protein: CASNPTRLARTGELFF; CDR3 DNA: TGTGCCAGCAATCCCACTCGGCTAGCGCGCACCGGGGAGCTGTTTTTT
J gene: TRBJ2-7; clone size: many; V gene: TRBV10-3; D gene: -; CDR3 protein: CAISDVGEEQYF; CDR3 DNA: TGTGCCATCAGTGATGTCGGGGAGGAGCAGTACTTC
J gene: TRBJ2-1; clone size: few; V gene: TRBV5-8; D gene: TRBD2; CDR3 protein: CASRNGRGHSYNEQFF; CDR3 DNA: TGTGCCAGCAGAAACGGGAGGGGACACTCCTACAATGAGCAGTTCTTC
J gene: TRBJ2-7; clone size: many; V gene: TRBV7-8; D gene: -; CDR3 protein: CASSSASGISYEQYF; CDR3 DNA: TGTGCCAGCAGCTCCGCTTCGGGAATCTCCTACGAGCAGTACTTC
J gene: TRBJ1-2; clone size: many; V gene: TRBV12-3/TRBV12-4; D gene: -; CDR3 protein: CASRNRDFYGYTF; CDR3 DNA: TGTGCCAGCAGGAACAGGGACTTCTATGGCTACACCTTC
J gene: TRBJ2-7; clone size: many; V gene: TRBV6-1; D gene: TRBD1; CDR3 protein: CASNPGTGRPGEQYF; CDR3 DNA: TGTGCCAGCAACCCCGGGACAGGGCGCCCCGGCGAGCAGTACTTC
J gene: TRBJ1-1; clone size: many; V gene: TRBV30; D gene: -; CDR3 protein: CAWSVLEDSHTEAFF; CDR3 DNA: TGTGCCTGGAGTGTACTCGAGGACAGCCACACTGAAGCTTTCTTT
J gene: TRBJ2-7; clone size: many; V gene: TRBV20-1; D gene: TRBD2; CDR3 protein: CSARSTSGSSYEQYF; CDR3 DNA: TGCAGTGCTAGATCTACTAGCGGGAGCTCCTACGAGCAGTACTTC
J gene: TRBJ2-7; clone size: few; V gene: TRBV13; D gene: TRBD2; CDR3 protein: CASSSSGLAYEQYF; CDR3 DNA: TGTGCCAGCAGCTCATCGGGACTAGCCTACGAGCAGTACTTC
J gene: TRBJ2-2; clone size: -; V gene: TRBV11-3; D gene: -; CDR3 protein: CASSLKGANTGELFF; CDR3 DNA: TGTGCCAGCAGCTTAAAGGGGGCGAACACCGGGGAGCTGTTTTTT
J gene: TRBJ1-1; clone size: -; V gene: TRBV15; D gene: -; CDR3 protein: CATSRGLQGAFF; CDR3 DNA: TGTGCCACCAGCAGAGGATTGCAGGGGGCTTTCTTT
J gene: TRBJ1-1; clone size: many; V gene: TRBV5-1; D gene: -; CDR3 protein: CASSLGQEITEAFF; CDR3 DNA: TGCGCCAGCAGCTTGGGACAGGAGATCACTGAAGCTTTCTTT
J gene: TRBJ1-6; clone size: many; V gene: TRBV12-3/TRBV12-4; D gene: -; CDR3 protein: CASSLGRGLSSYNSPLHF; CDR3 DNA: TGTGCCAGCAGTTTGGGCAGGGGATTGAGCTCCTATAATTCACCCCTCCACTTT
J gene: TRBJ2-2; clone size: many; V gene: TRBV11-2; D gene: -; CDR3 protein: CASSLARVNTGELFF; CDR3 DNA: TGTGCCAGCAGCTTAGCCAGGGTTAACACCGGGGAGCTGTTTTTT
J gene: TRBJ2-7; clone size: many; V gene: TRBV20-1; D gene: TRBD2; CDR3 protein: CSANPSGGSYEQYF; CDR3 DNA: TGCAGTGCTAACCCTAGCGGTGGCTCCTACGAGCAGTACTTC
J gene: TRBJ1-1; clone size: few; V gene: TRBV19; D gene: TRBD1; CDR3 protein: CASALRAEGAGTEAFF; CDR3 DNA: TGTGCCAGTGCCTTGAGAGCGGAGGGGGCAGGGACTGAAGCTTTCTTT